These 29 T cell receptor beta chains came from one sample sequenced in a study of PD-L1 blockade in urothelial cancer. Described time point: peripheral blood 6 weeks after treatment start. Data came from immunoSEQ multiplex PCR; TCRdb stores just in-frame clones and leaves some out. This table has about 120,000 clones, around 88% appearing once. Sequencing used PBMCs, obtained around atezolizumab (anti-PD-L1) treatment. The receptors stem from a man aged 55 to 69 with urothelial cancer.

The chain uses TRBV13 and TRBJ1-4; no clear D. This CDR3 has 15 residues. Trimming took off 1 base at V and 2 bases at J, with 8 bases between the two ends. Germline V gene sequence: CDR1 PRHDT, CDR2 FYEKMQ (reference sequence). Here the CDR3 DNA reads TGTGCCAGCAGCTTAGCCCCACGGACTAATGAAAAACTGTTTTTT. Protein sequence: CASSLAPRTNEKLFF.

The V and J genes are TRBV6-5 and TRBJ1-4; maybe TRBD1 (6 bases). Germline V CDR1 and CDR2: MNHEY, SVGAGI. Trimming removed 6 bases from V and 3 bases from J, with 14 bases in between. This CDR3 contains 15 residues. The DNA of the CDR3 is TGTGCCAGCAGCCCTCGGGGGGCGTCTAATGAAAAACTGTTTTTT. It encodes CASSPRGASNEKLFF.

The chain joins TRBV29-1 to TRBJ1-1; D might be TRBD1 (5 bases). The CDR3 extends over 13 amino acids. Germline V gene sequence: CDR1 SQVTM, CDR2 ANQGSEA. Trimming stripped 6 bases from V and 6 bases from J, with 17 bases between. The CDR3 DNA is TGCAGCGTGGGCCGGGCGGAAGGGGCTGAAGCTTTCTTT. Amino acid sequence: CSVGRAEGAEAFF.

This CDR3 reads CSVEYRGLYYGYTF. In DNA form, the CDR3 reads TGCAGCGTTGAATACCGGGGTCTATACTATGGCTACACCTTC. The chain links TRBV29-1 to TRBJ1-2; D unresolved. The length of the CDR3 is 14 residues. Trimming shortened V by 2 bases and J by 3 bases, and 13 bases separated the two germline ends. Germline CDR1 SQVTM, CDR2 ANQGSEA.

The chain has TRBV11-3 and TRBJ2-5, with TRBD2 matching over 15 bases. CDR3 size: 15 residues. V lost 9 bases and J lost 5; bases outside the gene matches: 7. Germline CDR1 and CDR2: SGHNT and YENEEA. CDR3 in DNA: TGTGCCAGTCGGACTAGCGGGGGGGTGTGGGAGACCCAGTACTTC. Its protein product is CASRTSGGVWETQYF.

The chain couples TRBV5-6 to TRBJ1-6; maybe TRBD1 (5 bases). Deletions cut 4 bases from V and 7 bases from J, with 18 bases between. The CDR3 runs to 16 residues. Germline CDR1 and CDR2: SGHDT and YYEEEE. The CDR3 reads CASSPDRGVLNSPLHF. In nucleotides, the CDR3 is TGTGCCAGCAGCCCCGACCGGGGGGTTTTGAATTCACCCCTCCACTTT.

The chain couples TRBV2 to TRBJ1-6; perhaps TRBD1 as D (5 bases). Trimming took off 6 bases at V and 9 bases at J, with 12 bases between the two ends. The CDR3 totals 13 residues. CDR1 is SNHLY and CDR2 is FYNNEI in the germline V gene. CDR3 in DNA: TGTGCCAGCAGGACTGACAGCTTTTCACCCCTCCACTTT. Residues: CASRTDSFSPLHF.

This rearrangement joins TRBV27 to TRBJ2-5; 7 bases match TRBD1. V was clipped by 4 bases and J by 2 bases; unmatched bases: 4. Looked up from germline, CDR1 is MNHEY and CDR2 is SMNVEV (reference sequence). The CDR3 length is 14 residues. CDR3 nucleotide sequence: TGTGCCAGCAGTTCCGGGACAGTTCAAGAGACCCAGTACTTC. The encoded protein is CASSSGTVQETQYF.

The CDR3 loop reads CASSYLPQGPGYTF. The CDR3 DNA reads TGTGCCAGCAGTTACCTCCCCCAGGGGCCTGGCTACACCTTC. The chain combines TRBV6-5 with TRBJ1-2; a weak D match, TRBD1 (6 bases). Germline V gives CDR1 MNHEY, CDR2 SVGAGI. The CDR3 contains 14 residues. Trimming stripped 2 bases from V and 7 bases from J, with 14 bases between.

The CDR3 loop is CASSLQQAGTYEQYF. In nucleotides, the CDR3 is TGTGCCAGCAGCCTGCAACAAGCGGGAACCTACGAGCAGTACTTC. The genes are TRBV7-8 and TRBJ2-7; 7 nucleotides align to TRBD2. The CDR3 covers 15 residues. Trimming took 5 bases from V and 2 from J; bases not matched to a gene: 9. Germline assignment: CDR1 SGHVS and CDR2 FQNEAQ. The full variable domain, its missing parts supplied by reference TRBV7-8 and TRBJ2-7, is GAGVSQSPRYKVAKRGQDVALRCDPISGHVSLFWYQQALGQGPEFLTYFQNEAQLDKSGLPSDRFFAERPEGSVSTLKIQRTQQEDSAVYLCASSLQQAGTYEQYFGPGTRLTVT.

DNA for the CDR3: TGTGCCAGCAGCTTAGAGCGGCGGACCTTCTACGAGCAGTACTTC. Protein sequence: CASSLERRTFYEQYF. This chain joins TRBV7-9 and TRBJ2-7; maybe TRBD2 (5 bases). Germline-derived CDR1 and CDR2 are SEHNR and FQNEAQ (reference sequence). The CDR3 is 15 amino acids. With 1 base removed from V and 3 bases from J, the gap between germline ends came to 13 bases.

This clone was seen a few times. The chain couples TRBV4-2 to TRBJ1-6, with 10 nucleotides matching TRBD1. Germline V gene data show CDR1 as LGHNA and CDR2 as YNFKEQ. Unmatched junction bases numbered 12, after V lost 0 bases and J lost 7 bases. There are 19 residues in the CDR3. The CDR3 sequence: CASSQEAPGQGPLNSPLHF. DNA of the CDR3: TGTGCCAGCAGCCAAGAAGCCCCGGGACAGGGGCCTCTAAATTCACCCCTCCACTTT.

This chain connects TRBV6-6 to TRBJ1-2, with 12 positions matching TRBD1. The junction had 5 bases not matched to a gene; V was cut back by 5 bases and J by 7 bases. This CDR3 has 14 amino acids. Germline CDR1 reads MNHNY; CDR2 reads SVGAGI (reference sequence). The CDR3 DNA reads as TGTGCCAGCAGTGGGACAGGGGGCTGGTCTGGCTACACCTTC. It encodes CASSGTGGWSGYTF.

The V and J genes are TRBV19 and TRBJ1-5, with a possible D match to TRBD1 (6 bases). The CDR3 contains 14 residues. Germline V lookup: CDR1 LNHDA, CDR2 SQIVND (reference sequence). V was clipped by 9 bases and J by 5 bases, with 17 bases between them. This CDR3 reads CASARQDQYQPQHF. The CDR3 nucleotides read TGTGCCAGCGCGCGACAGGACCAATATCAGCCCCAGCATTTT.

V gene TRBV19 combines with J gene TRBJ2-1, with 7 bases identical to TRBD2. V shed 5 bases and J 11 bases; nucleotides not matched to a gene: 12. Looked up from germline, CDR1 is LNHDA and CDR2 is SQIVND (reference sequence). The CDR3 spans 14 residues. The CDR3 loop is CASSGLAAQLKQFF. The CDR3 bases are TGTGCCAGTAGTGGTCTAGCGGCGCAATTAAAGCAGTTCTTC.

The rearrangement uses TRBV6-1 and TRBJ2-7; 8 bases align to TRBD1. With V trimmed by 11 bases and J by 6 bases, 12 bases remained unmatched. Looked up from germline, CDR1 is MNHNS and CDR2 is SASEGT. The CDR3 spans 13 residues. CDR3 nucleotide sequence: TGTGCCGGGGAGTCAGACAGGGGCCGCGAGCAGTACTTC. Translation gives CAGESDRGREQYF.

The chain recombines TRBV5-4 with TRBJ2-7; the D gene is possibly TRBD2 (5 bases). Trimming removed 1 base at V and 5 bases at J, with 13 bases between. Germline CDR1 SGHNT, CDR2 YYREEE (reference sequence). This CDR3 spans 14 amino acids. CDR3: CASSLTSFSHEQYF. CDR3 DNA sequence: TGTGCCAGCAGCTTGACTAGTTTCAGCCACGAGCAGTACTTC.

The V call is TRBV7-8, the J call TRBJ2-7; no clear D. The CDR3 runs 13 residues. V dropped 3 bases and J dropped 6 bases, with 12 bases sitting between them. Germline CDR1 and CDR2: SGHVS and FQNEAQ. The DNA for the CDR3 is TGTGCCAGCAGCTTCCTTTCAGGTGGCGAGCAGTACTTC. Amino acid sequence: CASSFLSGGEQYF.

V usage is TRBV7-8 and J usage is TRBJ2-1; 8 bases match TRBD2. The CDR3 covers 16 residues. Unmatched junction bases numbered 6, after V lost 2 bases and J lost 3 bases. CDR1 SGHVS and CDR2 FQNEAQ come from the germline V gene. CDR3 amino acids: CASSLSLAGFYNEQFF. The CDR3 region has the DNA TGTGCCAGCAGCTTATCTCTAGCGGGTTTCTACAATGAGCAGTTCTTC.

Ten or more counts support this clone. V gene TRBV19 combines with J gene TRBJ1-1; unclear D gene. The CDR3 extends over 13 amino acids. The V gene lost 6 bases and the J gene lost 1 base, with 9 bases spanning the gap. CDR1 and CDR2 from the germline V gene are LNHDA and SQIVND (reference sequence). CDR3 residues: CASSRGRNTEAFF. CDR3 coding DNA: TGTGCCAGTAGCCGAGGGAGGAACACTGAAGCTTTCTTT.

A single count supports this clone. CDR3 in DNA: TGTGCCAGCCGCCTAGCGGCGAGCACAGATACGCAGTATTTT. This encodes CASRLAASTDTQYF. The V call is TRBV28, the J call TRBJ2-3; 7 nucleotides line up with TRBD2. Germline V gene sequence: CDR1 MDHEN, CDR2 SYDVKM. J was trimmed by 0 bases and V by 8 bases; bases with no gene match: 5. This CDR3 comprises 14 residues. Full variable domain (missing parts from reference TRBV28 and TRBJ2-3): DVKVTQSSRYLVKRTGEKVFLECVQDMDHENMFWYRQDPGLGLRLIYFSYDVKMKEKGDIPEGYSVSREKKERFSLILESASTNQTSMYLCASRLAASTDTQYFGPGTRLTVL.

V and J are TRBV4-3 and TRBJ2-3, with 8 positions matching TRBD1. The ends lost 0 bases at V and 5 bases at J; junction bases unmatched: 7. The CDR3 consists of 16 residues. Looked up from germline, CDR1 is LGHNA and CDR2 is YSLEER. In DNA, the CDR3 is TGCGCCAGCAGCCAAGATGCAGGGGGCAATGGAGATACGCAGTATTTT. It is translated as CASSQDAGGNGDTQYF.

The chain has TRBV5-1 and TRBJ1-2; tentatively, D is TRBD1 (6 bases). Germline loops: CDR1 SGHRS, CDR2 YFSETQ. CDR3 length: 13 amino acids. Between the trimmed V and J ends, which lost 1 base and 8 bases, there was a span of 12 bases. The CDR3 protein is CASSLLGARGYTF. DNA for the CDR3: TGCGCCAGCAGCTTGTTGGGGGCGCGAGGCTACACCTTC.

This clone was recorded once. CDR3 nucleotide sequence: TGTGCCAGCAGGGGGACAATGGGCGCTGAGCAGTTCTTC. This sequence encodes CASRGTMGAEQFF. The J gene is TRBJ2-1, the V gene TRBV5-6, with D possibly matching TRBD1 (6 bases). The CDR3 spans 13 residues. V was cut by 5 bases and J by 9 bases, with 15 bases left in between. CDR1 SGHDT and CDR2 YYEEEE come from the germline V gene.

This chain connects TRBV28 to TRBJ1-2; the match to TRBD1 covers 7 bases. The V segment lost 2 bases and the J segment 7 bases; nucleotides outside the gene matches: 7. Germline CDR1 and CDR2: MDHEN and SYDVKM. The CDR3 is made up of 14 amino acids. CDR3 region: CASSLTGVLSGYTF. The CDR3 DNA reads TGTGCCAGCAGTTTAACAGGGGTGTTGAGTGGCTACACCTTC.

This chain connects TRBV9 to TRBJ2-1; D perhaps matches TRBD1 (5 bases). Germline-derived CDR1 and CDR2 are SGDLS and YYNGEE. The CDR3 is 18 amino acids. With 0 bases removed from V and 0 bases from J, the gap between germline ends came to 16 bases. The CDR3, as DNA: TGTGCCAGCAGCGTAGGTCTTGACAGTATCAGCTCCTACAATGAGCAGTTCTTC. It codes for CASSVGLDSISSYNEQFF.

The V call is TRBV4-1, the J call TRBJ2-2, with 9 nucleotides matching TRBD2. After removal of 0 bases from V and 0 bases from J, the junction contained 5 bases not matched to a gene. In germline, CDR1 is MGHRA, CDR2 YSYEKL. The CDR3 has 18 residues. In DNA form, the CDR3 reads TGCGCCAGCAGCCAAGATCCCCCTAGCGGGGCGAACACCGGGGAGCTGTTTTTT. Its translation: CASSQDPPSGANTGELFF.

V and J are TRBV10-3 and TRBJ1-5; 7 bases align to TRBD1. Germline-derived CDR1 and CDR2 are ENHRY and SYGVKD. Trimming took 10 bases from V and 2 from J; bases not matched to a gene: 8. This CDR3 has 14 amino acids. In DNA, the CDR3 is TGTGCCACGAAGGGGGCTGGGGGCAATCAGCCCCAGCATTTT. This sequence encodes CATKGAGGNQPQHF.

The V call is TRBV4-1, the J call TRBJ2-4, with 14 bases fitting TRBD2. The CDR3 is 19 amino acids. Germline CDR1 MGHRA, CDR2 YSYEKL. Trimming took 0 bases from V and 3 from J; bases not matched to a gene: 7. CDR3 sequence (DNA): TGCGCCAGCAGCCAAGAGGGGACTAGCGGGGGAAGGGACAAAAACATTCAGTACTTC. Its protein is CASSQEGTSGGRDKNIQYF.